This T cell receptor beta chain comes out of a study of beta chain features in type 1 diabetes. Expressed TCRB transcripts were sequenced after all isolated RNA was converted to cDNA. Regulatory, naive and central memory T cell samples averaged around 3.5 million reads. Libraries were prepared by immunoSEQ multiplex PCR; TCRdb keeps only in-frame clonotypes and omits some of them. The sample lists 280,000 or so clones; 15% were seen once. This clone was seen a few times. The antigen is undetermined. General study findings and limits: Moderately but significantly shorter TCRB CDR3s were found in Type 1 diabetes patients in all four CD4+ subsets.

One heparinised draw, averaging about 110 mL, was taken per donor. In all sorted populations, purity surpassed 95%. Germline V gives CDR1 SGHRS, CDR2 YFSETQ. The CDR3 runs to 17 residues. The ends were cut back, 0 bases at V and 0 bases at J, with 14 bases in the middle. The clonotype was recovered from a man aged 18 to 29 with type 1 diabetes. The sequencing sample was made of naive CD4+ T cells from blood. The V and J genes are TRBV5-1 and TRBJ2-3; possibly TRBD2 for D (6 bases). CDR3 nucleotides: TGCGCCAGCAGCTTGGGACATCAAGGGAGGAGCACAGATACGCAGTATTTT. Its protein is CASSLGHQGRSTDTQYF.